This TCR beta chain derives from a study of blood T cell repertoires in COVID-19. V lost 3 bases and J lost 4, with 18 bases in between. Germline loops: CDR1 MNHEY, CDR2 SVGAGI. The CDR3 has 16 residues. Repertoires were generated with immunoSEQ multiplex PCR, while TCRdb's copy carries only in-frame clones and drops some. The sample holds around 150,000 clones, roughly 89% seen once. The chain couples TRBV6-5 to TRBJ1-1; TRBD1 is a possible D gene (6 bases). The receptor was derived from a woman in her seventies with COVID-19, enrolled during active disease. The specimen was peripheral blood. The CDR3 nucleotides are TGTGCCAGCAGTTATCTTTCTGGACAGCCGCTCACTGAAGCTTTCTTT. Its translation is CASSYLSGQPLTEAFF.